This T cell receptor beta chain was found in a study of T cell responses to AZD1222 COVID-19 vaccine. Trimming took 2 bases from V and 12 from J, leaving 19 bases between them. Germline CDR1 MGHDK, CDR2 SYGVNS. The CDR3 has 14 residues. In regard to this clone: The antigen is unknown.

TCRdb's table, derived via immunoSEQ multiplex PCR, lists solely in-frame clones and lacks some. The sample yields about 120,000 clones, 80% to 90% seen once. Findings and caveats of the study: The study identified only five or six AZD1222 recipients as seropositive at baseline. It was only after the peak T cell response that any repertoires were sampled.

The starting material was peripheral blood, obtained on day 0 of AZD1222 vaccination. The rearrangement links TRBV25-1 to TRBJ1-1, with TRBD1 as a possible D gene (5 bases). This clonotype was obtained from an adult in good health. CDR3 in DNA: TGTGCCAGCAGTGAAGATCATAATGGGGCGCGGCCTTTCTTT. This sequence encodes CASSEDHNGARPFF.